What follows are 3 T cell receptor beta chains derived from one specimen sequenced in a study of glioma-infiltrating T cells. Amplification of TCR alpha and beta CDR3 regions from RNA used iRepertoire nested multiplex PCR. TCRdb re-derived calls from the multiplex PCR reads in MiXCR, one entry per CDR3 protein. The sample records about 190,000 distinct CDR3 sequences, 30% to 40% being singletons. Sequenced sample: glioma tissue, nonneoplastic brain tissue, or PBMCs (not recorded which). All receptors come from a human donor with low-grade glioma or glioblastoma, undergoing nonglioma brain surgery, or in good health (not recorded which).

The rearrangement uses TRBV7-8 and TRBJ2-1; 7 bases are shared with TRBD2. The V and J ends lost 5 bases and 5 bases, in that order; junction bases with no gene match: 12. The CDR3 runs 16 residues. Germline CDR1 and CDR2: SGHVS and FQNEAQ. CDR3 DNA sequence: TGTGCCAGCAGCCCAGTGGCTAGCGGAACCAACAATGAGCAGTTCTTC. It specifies CASSPVASGTNNEQFF.

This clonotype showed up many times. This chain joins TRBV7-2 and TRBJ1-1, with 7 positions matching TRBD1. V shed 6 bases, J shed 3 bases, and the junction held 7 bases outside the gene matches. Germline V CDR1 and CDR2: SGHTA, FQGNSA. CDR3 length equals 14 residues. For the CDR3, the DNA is TGTGCCAGCAGACCACCAACAGGGGACACTGAAGCTTTCTTT. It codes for CASRPPTGDTEAFF.

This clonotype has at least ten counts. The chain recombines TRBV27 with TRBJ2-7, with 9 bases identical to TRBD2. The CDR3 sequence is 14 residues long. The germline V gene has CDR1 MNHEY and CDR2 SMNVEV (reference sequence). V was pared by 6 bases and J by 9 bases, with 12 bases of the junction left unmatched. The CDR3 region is CASSDGTSWVRQYF. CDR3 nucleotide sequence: TGTGCCAGCAGCGACGGGACTAGCTGGGTTCGGCAGTACTTC.